This TCR beta chain derives from a study of cytomegalovirus exposure and HLA in healthy donors. Within the sample, this clone is medium-sized (0.01 to 0.1%). Use of 60 Vbeta and 13 Jbeta primers characterized the PCR. Method: immunoSEQ multiplex PCR; TCRdb's copy keeps in-frame clones and lacks some. This table holds about 97,000 clones, 63% found once. The V gene's germline CDR1 is SEHNR and CDR2 FQNEAQ (reference sequence). This CDR3 comprises 19 residues. Trimming cost V 1 base and J 0 bases; bases outside gene matches: 8. The receptor was derived from a human donor in good health. This rearrangement joins TRBV7-9 to TRBJ2-1; 11 positions agree with TRBD2. Source material: PBMCs. Here the CDR3 DNA reads TGTGCCAGCAGCTTAGGGGATACTAGCGGGGGAAGCTCCTACAATGAGCAGTTCTTC. Translation gives CASSLGDTSGGSSYNEQFF.